The 15 T cell receptor beta chains reported below all come from one sample, sequenced in a study of human T cells and chemical hapten exposure. TCRdb reprocessed the RACE reads with MiXCR, giving one entry per CDR3 protein. The repertoire holds some 150,000 distinct CDR3 sequences, with over 9.5% as singletons. Specified time point: patch test 2, 6 weeks after DPC sensitization. Indicated treatment: therapeutic diphenylcyclopropenone sensitization with weekly scalp DPC. The sample consisted of whole blood, taken in connection with sensitization to the hapten diphenylcyclopropenone (DPC). These receptors all stem from a woman aged 45-65 years with alopecia areata. Some clones in this sample may be carry-over from other donors' samples.

This clonotype was recorded many times. The chain joins TRBV7-3 to TRBJ2-3; no reliable D call. Per the germline V gene, CDR1 is SGHTA and CDR2 is FQGTGA. The CDR3 extends over 12 amino acids. The germline V and J ends were trimmed by 7 bases and 1 base, with 6 bases remaining between them. CDR3 in amino acids: CASNPGTDTQYF. The CDR3 region has the DNA TGTGCCAGCAATCCTGGCACAGATACGCAGTATTTT.

The gene calls are TRBV20-1 and TRBJ1-4; D gene ambiguous. This CDR3 region has 13 residues. The V end lost 4 bases, the J end lost 7 bases, and 13 bases lay between the germline ends. The germline V gene has CDR1 DFQATT and CDR2 SNEGSKA (reference sequence). CDR3 protein: CSAIEITSEKLFF. The CDR3 coding sequence is TGCAGTGCTATAGAGATAACGAGTGAAAAACTGTTTTTT.

A note on this clonotype: The germline gene is not matched at one end of the junction; a read error may be the cause. The V gene is TRBV20-1, the J gene TRBJ1-1; D is possibly TRBD1 (5 bases). This CDR3 region has 14 residues. In germline, CDR1 is DFQATT, CDR2 SNEGSKA (reference sequence). CDR3: CSARGPGPNAEAFF. The DNA for the CDR3 is TGCAGTGCTAGAGGCCCGGGACCGAACGCTGAAGCTTTCTTT.

V is TRBV7-8 and J is TRBJ2-2; no firm D call. V was clipped by 2 bases and J by 5 bases, with 6 bases between them. The germline gives CDR1 SGHVS, CDR2 FQNEAQ. The CDR3 totals 13 residues. CDR3 DNA: TGTGCCAGCAGCTTATCGAGAACCGGGGAGCTGTTTTTT. It is translated as CASSLSRTGELFF.

The genes are TRBV18 and TRBJ2-7; 7 bases align to TRBD1. Trimming took 2 bases from V and 2 from J; bases not matched to a gene: 6. Germline V lookup: CDR1 KGHSH, CDR2 LQKENI. The CDR3 has 15 amino acids. The CDR3 sequence is CASSPSRTGAYEQYF. DNA for the CDR3: TGTGCCAGCTCACCAAGCAGGACAGGAGCCTACGAGCAGTACTTC.

This clonotype was observed a handful of times. V usage is TRBV5-6 and J usage is TRBJ1-1; no clear D. V shed 0 bases and J shed 3 bases, with 9 bases lying between them. The CDR3 is 14 amino acids. In germline, CDR1 is SGHDT, CDR2 YYEEEE. Here the CDR3 DNA reads TGTGCCAGCAGCTTGGCCGAGGGATACACTGAAGCTTTCTTT. It translates to CASSLAEGYTEAFF. Full variable domain (missing parts from reference TRBV5-6 and TRBJ1-1): DAGVTQSPTHLIKTRGQQVTLRCSPKSGHDTVSWYQQALGQGPQFIFQYYEEEERQRGNFPDRFSGHQFPNYSSELNVNALLLGDSALYLCASSLAEGYTEAFFGQGTRLTVV.

About this clonotype itself: Given a much more abundant clone one base away, this may be a read error. No conserved phenylalanine or tryptophan ends this CDR3, so it is likely a read error. CDR3 sequence reads: CASSLGGGVRDEQYY. CDR3 nucleotides: TGTGCCAGCAGCTTAGGGGGAGGCGTCCGGGACGAGCAGTACTAC. V and J are TRBV7-8 and TRBJ2-7; D is perhaps TRBD2 (6 bases). The V end was cut by 1 base, the J end by 5 bases, with 15 bases between. CDR1 and CDR2 from the germline V gene are SGHVS and FQNEAQ. The CDR3 is made up of 15 amino acids.

This clonotype was counted between two and nine times. The chain uses TRBV6-6 and TRBJ1-5; a weak D match, TRBD1 (5 bases). The CDR3 has 12 amino acids. The germline gives CDR1 MNHNY, CDR2 SVGAGI (reference sequence). V gave up 7 bases and J gave up 7 bases, with 11 bases separating them. The CDR3 loop reads CASTQGGQPQHF. CDR3 bases: TGTGCCAGCACCCAGGGTGGCCAGCCCCAGCATTTT.

A few counts support this clonotype. The chain combines TRBV18 with TRBJ1-1; D perhaps matches TRBD1 (5 bases). The CDR3 has 14 amino acids. Germline CDR1 KGHSH, CDR2 LQKENI. V was shortened by 0 bases and J by 4 bases, with 9 bases between the two germline ends. The CDR3 nucleotides read TGTGCCAGCTCACCACCGAACAGGCCCACTGAAGCTTTCTTT. Encoded protein: CASSPPNRPTEAFF.

Only a few counts were recorded for this clonotype. The rearrangement uses TRBV11-2 and TRBJ2-7; tentative D call: TRBD1 (6 bases). Trimming stripped 5 bases from V and 3 bases from J, with 11 bases between. This CDR3 region has 13 residues. Germline assignment: CDR1 SGHAT and CDR2 FQNNGV. The DNA of the CDR3 is TGTGCCAGCAGCAAAACAGGGATCTACGAGCAGTACTTC. Residues: CASSKTGIYEQYF.

V usage is TRBV30 and J usage is TRBJ2-3, with D possibly being TRBD1 or TRBD2 (5 bases each). The CDR3 has 14 residues. Germline-derived CDR1 and CDR2 are GTSNPN and SVGIG (reference sequence). V gave up 3 bases and J gave up 2 bases, with 12 bases separating them. CDR3 amino acids: CAWSQGRNTDTQYF. The DNA of the CDR3 is TGTGCCTGGAGCCAGGGACGCAACACAGATACGCAGTATTTT.

This clonotype was observed a few times. One junction end disagrees with the germline gene, perhaps due to a read error. This chain connects TRBV19 to TRBJ2-5, with D maybe TRBD2 (5 bases). The CDR3 extends over 13 amino acids. From germline, CDR1 is LNHDA and CDR2 SQIVND (reference sequence). As DNA, the CDR3 is TGTGCCAGTAGTTCTCAGTGGGGAGAGGCCCAGTACTTC. The encoded protein is CASSSQWGEAQYF.

In DNA form, the CDR3 reads TGTGCCAGCAGGGCGACAGGGGGGGAAGGCAATGAGCAGTTCTTC. Its protein product is CASRATGGEGNEQFF. J is TRBJ2-1 and V is TRBV4-2, with TRBD1 identical over 9 bases. Germline V CDR1 and CDR2: LGHNA, YNFKEQ. J lost 6 bases, V lost 6 bases, and 9 bases had no gene match. The CDR3 length is 15 residues.

This clonotype has more than one count but fewer than ten. CDR3 nucleotides: TGCAGTGCTAGCGCCACTAGCGGCGAGCAGTACTTC. Its translation is CSASATSGEQYF. J is TRBJ2-7 and V is TRBV20-1, with TRBD2 matching over 8 bases. V was clipped by 3 bases and J by 6 bases; unmatched bases: 4. CDR1 is DFQATT, CDR2 SNEGSKA, per germline (reference sequence). The CDR3 spans 12 residues.

In DNA form, the CDR3 reads TGTGCCAGCAGCCAGATCGGGACTGGCCGCTACGAGCAGTACTTC. Translating it yields CASSQIGTGRYEQYF. This chain uses TRBV3-1 with TRBJ2-7, with D perhaps matching TRBD2 (6 bases). The V gene lost 3 bases and the J gene lost 3 bases, with 15 bases spanning the gap. The CDR3 is 15 residues long. Germline CDR1 is LGHDT and CDR2 is YNNKEL (reference sequence).